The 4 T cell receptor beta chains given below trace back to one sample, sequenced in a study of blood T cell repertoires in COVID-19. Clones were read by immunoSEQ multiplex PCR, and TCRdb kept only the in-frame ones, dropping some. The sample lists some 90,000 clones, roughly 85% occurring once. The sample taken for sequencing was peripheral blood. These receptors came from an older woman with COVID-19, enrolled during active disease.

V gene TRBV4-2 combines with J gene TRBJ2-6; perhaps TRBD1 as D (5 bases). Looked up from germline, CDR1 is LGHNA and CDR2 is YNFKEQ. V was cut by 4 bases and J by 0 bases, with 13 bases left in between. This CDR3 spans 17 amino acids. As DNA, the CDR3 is TGTGCCAGCAGCCCGACAGTTTTCCCCTCTGGGGCCAACGTCCTGACTTTC. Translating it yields CASSPTVFPSGANVLTF.

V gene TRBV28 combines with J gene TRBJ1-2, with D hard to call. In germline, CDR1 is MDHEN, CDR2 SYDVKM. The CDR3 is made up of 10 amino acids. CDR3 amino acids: CAVARYGYTF. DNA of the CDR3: TGTGCAGTAGCAAGGTATGGCTACACCTTC.

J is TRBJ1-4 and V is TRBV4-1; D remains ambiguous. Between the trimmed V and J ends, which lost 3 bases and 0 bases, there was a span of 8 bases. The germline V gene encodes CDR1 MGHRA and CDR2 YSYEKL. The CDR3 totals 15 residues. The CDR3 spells CASSQGRATNEKLFF. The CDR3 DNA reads TGCGCCAGCAGCCAGGGCAGAGCAACTAATGAAAAACTGTTTTTT.

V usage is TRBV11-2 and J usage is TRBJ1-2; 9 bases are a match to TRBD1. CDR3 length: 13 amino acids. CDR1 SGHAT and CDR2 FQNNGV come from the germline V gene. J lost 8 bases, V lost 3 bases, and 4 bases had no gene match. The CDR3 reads CASSLDRGRGYTF. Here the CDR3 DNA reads TGTGCCAGCAGCTTGGACAGGGGTAGGGGCTACACCTTC. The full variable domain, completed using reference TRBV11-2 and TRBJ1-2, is EAGVAQSPRYKIIEKRQSVAFWCNPISGHATLYWYQQILGQGPKLLIQFQNNGVVDDSQLPKDRFSAERLKGVDSTLKIQPAKLEDSAVYLCASSLDRGRGYTFGSGTRLTVV.